Below, 5 T cell receptor beta chains from the same sample are listed, as sequenced in a study of OX40 agonist ivuxolimab in advanced cancers. Clones were read by immunoSEQ multiplex PCR, and TCRdb kept only the in-frame ones, dropping some. The repertoire consists of some 54,000 clones, with 70% to 80% occurring once and the leading ten covering roughly 4.5%. This specimen consisted of CD4+ or CD8+ T cells sorted from blood, obtained in a trial of the OX40 agonist ivuxolimab. The receptor source for this set is an adult with an advanced solid tumor such as melanoma, head and neck, liver or kidney cancer.

The count of this clone is one. This chain uses TRBV6-1 with TRBJ1-2; no definite D call. V was trimmed by 3 bases and J by 8 bases, leaving 13 bases between them. The CDR3 loop spans 13 amino acids. Germline CDR1 is MNHNS and CDR2 is SASEGT. The CDR3 DNA is TGTGCCAGCAGTGATAGTGGAATTTACGGCTACACCTTC. It translates to CASSDSGIYGYTF.

The chain links TRBV6-5 to TRBJ1-2; D gene uncertain. Trimming took off 7 bases at V and 8 bases at J, with 14 bases between the two ends. Germline loops: CDR1 MNHEY, CDR2 SVGAGI. CDR3 length: 12 residues. The CDR3 spells CASTPGRVGYTF. The CDR3 region has the DNA TGTGCCAGCACCCCCGGAAGGGTCGGCTACACCTTC.

The chain couples TRBV7-9 to TRBJ2-1, with a weak D call TRBD2 (6 bases). V was cut by 5 bases and J by 7 bases, with 18 bases left in between. The CDR3 sequence is 15 residues long. Germline V gene data show CDR1 as SEHNR and CDR2 as FQNEAQ (reference sequence). CDR3 sequence reads: CASSIGPTRYNEQFF. The DNA of the CDR3 is TGTGCCAGCAGCATAGGTCCGACTAGGTATAATGAGCAGTTCTTC.

This clone has only one observation. The chain employs TRBV4-3 and TRBJ1-2; D unresolved. V was shortened by 3 bases and J by 2 bases, with 16 bases between the two germline ends. This CDR3 region has 16 residues. Germline assignment: CDR1 LGHNA and CDR2 YSLEER. As DNA, the CDR3 is TGCGCCAGCAGCCAGGAATTCGGGCAACAAAACTATGGCTACACCTTC. Protein sequence: CASSQEFGQQNYGYTF.

This chain uses TRBV4-3 with TRBJ1-2, with a weak D call TRBD1 (5 bases). This CDR3 contains 14 residues. CDR1 and CDR2 from the germline V gene are LGHNA and YSLEER. Trimming pared 4 bases from V and 9 bases from J, leaving 18 bases between. This CDR3 reads CASSRTAGGGSYTF. The CDR3, as DNA: TGCGCCAGCAGCCGAACGGCTGGGGGGGGGAGCTACACCTTC.